The rows below give T cell receptor beta chains drawn from one sample of a study of CD8 T cells in ankylosing spondylitis. MiXCR, applied by TCRdb to the 5' RACE reads, yields one record per CDR3 protein. The sample carries about 310,000 distinct CDR3 sequences, around 21% recorded once. The sequencing sample was made of blood, either unsorted or a sorted T cell fraction (not recorded which). Receptors originate from a female donor with ankylosing spondylitis or in good health (not recorded which). Each CDR3 is given without its conserved first and last residue. Clone size is not always given. Where it is, it says once, few, many or a class for expanded clones.

V,J,size,CDR3
TRBV20-1,TRBJ2-5,many,SAEVGDSKETQY
TRBV20-1,TRBJ2-1,few,SASPLALSSYNEQF
TRBV5-8,TRBJ1-3,few,ASSLRRNTIY
TRBV7-9,TRBJ2-3,.,ASSGVLAGGTDTQY
TRBV29-1,TRBJ2-4,many,SVESVVGDLINIQY
TRBV5-1,TRBJ2-6,.,ASSFYSGANVLT
TRBV5-1,TRBJ2-1,many,ASSLTDRDGNEWF
TRBV4-3,TRBJ1-3,.,ASSPQPGQDIAIY
TRBV20-1,TRBJ2-1,.,SADLGLAGAGEQF
TRBV15,TRBJ2-7,.,ATSRGQVPYEQY
TRBV12-3/TRBV12-4,TRBJ1-1,few,ASLLGGDTEAF
TRBV20-1,TRBJ2-3,.,SAGGGVSTDTQY
TRBV12-3/TRBV12-4,TRBJ1-2,many,ASRYREDGYT
TRBV20-1,TRBJ2-1,.,SAKGGRSGLGEQF
TRBV10-3,TRBJ1-1,.,AISDSPSEAF
TRBV7-2,TRBJ2-6,few,ASSPSGTGLHVLT
TRBV5-1,TRBJ2-5,.,ASSLRLAGETQY
TRBV20-1,TRBJ1-5,few,SARDPFKKTINQPQH
TRBV18,TRBJ2-3,.,ASSPRIAGDTQY
TRBV18,TRBJ2-3,.,ASSRQDTQY
TRBV20-1,TRBJ1-1,.,SATGTGGAMNTEAF
TRBV12-3/TRBV12-4,TRBJ2-7,many,ASSFMAGLEQY
TRBV20-1,TRBJ2-3,many,SATLFVGGRGDTQY
TRBV24-1,TRBJ2-3,.,ATSDFAGGADTQY
TRBV7-9,TRBJ1-1,.,ASSFSTGPGGKPF
TRBV15,TRBJ2-3,few,ATSRVMSDDAGWGTQY
TRBV7-2,TRBJ1-2,.,ASSLQSGHEGYGYT
TRBV7-6,TRBJ2-5,.,ASSLLGGRETQY
TRBV4-2,TRBJ2-2,once,ASSHRQVTNTGELF
TRBV11-1,TRBJ2-3,few,ASSGGLAGGGAYTDTQY
TRBV10-3,TRBJ1-6,.,AISAPDSHSPLH
TRBV2,TRBJ2-2,.,ASRSALTGELF
TRBV20-1,TRBJ2-3,few,SATISRGRSDTQY
TRBV7-2,TRBJ1-3,.,ASSLGQSNTIY
TRBV4-2,TRBJ2-7,many,ASSHGQGYYEQY
TRBV7-2,TRBJ2-3,.,ASSPRGSSTDTQY
TRBV7-6,TRBJ2-1,.,ASSPTSWNEQF
TRBV12-3/TRBV12-4,TRBJ1-2,.,ASTLSNWGSNT
TRBV20-1,TRBJ2-1,many,SARGVIKGEQF
TRBV12-3/TRBV12-4,TRBJ2-3,few,ASSFEGTQY
TRBV27,TRBJ1-1,.,ASRKIDRLNTEAF
TRBV5-1,TRBJ2-7,few,ASSPLWTGTVYEQY
TRBV20-1,TRBJ2-7,.,SARDWGGSEEQY
TRBV6-1,TRBJ1-6,few,ASILGDSPLH
TRBV20-1,TRBJ1-2,many,SAPEWAGNYGYT
TRBV5-5,TRBJ2-7,few,ASSQIRDYEQY
TRBV13,TRBJ2-5,few,ASSLGRRGGGETQY
TRBV20-1,TRBJ1-1,few,SAVDGGHTEAF
TRBV29-1,TRBJ2-7,many,SAQQGAYEQY
TRBV4-3,TRBJ2-7,.,ASSQLGGIDEQY
TRBV7-2,TRBJ2-5,few,ASSFSGSWETQY
TRBV29-1,TRBJ2-1,.,SVAFSGSGFDEQF
TRBV6-1,TRBJ2-5,.,ASNRGLGETQY
TRBV20-1,TRBJ2-1,few,SAREPSGRLSNEQF
TRBV29-1,TRBJ2-1,many,SLQVGPREF